This T cell receptor (beta chain) was recovered during a study of blood T cells in healthy people across ages. Study-wide points: Comparison with aged donors showed that long-lived donors had more naive CD4+ cells and higher diversity.

This clonotype was found a few times. Its antigen is still unknown. The use of a sample-barcoded 5' primer and a J-beta primer mix characterized a second PCR of roughly 6 to 11 cycles. MiXCR was run by TCRdb on the 5' RACE reads, yielding one entry per CDR3 protein. This repertoire shows approximately 800,000 distinct CDR3 sequences, roughly 25% found once; its top ten account for under 4.5%. Trimming stripped 6 bases from V and 2 bases from J, with 15 bases between. From germline, CDR1 is SEHNR and CDR2 FQNEAQ (reference sequence). This CDR3 is 15 amino acids long. This sample was shared with a second study, whose subject was T cells of mothers and their children. That investigation notes: Sample barcodes and 2-4 random nucleotides came from the second PCR's M1S primer. Sequencing returned over 9.5 million TCR beta CDR3 reads per mother and roughly 3 million per child.

The chain links TRBV7-9 to TRBJ2-3, with D maybe TRBD1 (5 bases). The sequence was obtained from a boy younger than 18 in good health. Specimen: blood. CDR3 nucleotides: TGTGCCAGCAGTATAACAGGTCTAGACACAGATACGCAGTATTTT. It specifies CASSITGLDTDTQYF.